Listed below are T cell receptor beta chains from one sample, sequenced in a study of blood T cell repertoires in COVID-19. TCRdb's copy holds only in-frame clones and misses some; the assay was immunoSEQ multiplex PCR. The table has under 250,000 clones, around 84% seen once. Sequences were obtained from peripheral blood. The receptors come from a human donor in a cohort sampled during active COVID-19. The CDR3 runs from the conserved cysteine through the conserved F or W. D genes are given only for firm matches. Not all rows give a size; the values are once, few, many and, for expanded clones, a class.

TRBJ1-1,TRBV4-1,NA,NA,TGCGCCAGCAGCCAAGCCTCCACAGACATGAACACTGAAGCTTTCTTT,CASSQASTDMNTEAFF
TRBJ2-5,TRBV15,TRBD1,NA,TGTGCCACCAGCAGAGAAACCGGGACAGGAAGGGAGACCCAGTACTTC,CATSRETGTGRETQYF
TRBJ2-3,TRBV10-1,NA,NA,TGCGCCAGCAGCACAGCGGATACCACAGATACGCAGTATTTT,CASSTADTTDTQYF
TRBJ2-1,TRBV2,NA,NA,TGTGCCAGCAGTGAAGCGCTTGGGCGCCCTCCCAATGAGCAGTTCTTC,CASSEALGRPPNEQFF
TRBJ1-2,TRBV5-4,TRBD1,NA,TGTGCCAGCAGCGGACGGACAGGGGGCATCGGCTACACCTTC,CASSGRTGGIGYTF
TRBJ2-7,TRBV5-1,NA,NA,TGCGCCAGCAGCTGGACAACCTCTCCTTCCTACGAGCAGTACTTC,CASSWTTSPSYEQYF
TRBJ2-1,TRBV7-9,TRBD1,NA,TGTGCCAGCAGCCGACAGGGGAAAGTCGACAATGAGCAGTTCTTC,CASSRQGKVDNEQFF
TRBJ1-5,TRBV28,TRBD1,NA,TGTGCCAGCAGAGTACAGGGGGTGAGCAATCAGCCCCAGCATTTT,CASRVQGVSNQPQHF
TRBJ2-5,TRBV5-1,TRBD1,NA,TGCGCCAGCAGCAAGCCGGGACAGATCCAAGAGACCCAGTACTTC,CASSKPGQIQETQYF
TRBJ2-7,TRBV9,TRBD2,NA,TGTGCCAGCAGCGCAGGACTAGCGGGAGTTCACGAGCAGTACTTC,CASSAGLAGVHEQYF
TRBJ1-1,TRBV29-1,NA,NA,TGCAGCGCCTCGCGCTGGTTGAACACTGAAGCTTTCTTT,CSASRWLNTEAFF
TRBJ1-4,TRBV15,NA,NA,TGTGCCACCAGCAGAGCTAATCGAGCCGAAAAACTGTTTTTT,CATSRANRAEKLFF
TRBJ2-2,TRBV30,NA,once,TGTGCCTGGAGTGTACTATCCGGGATAGCCGGGGAGCTGTTTTTT,CAWSVLSGIAGELFF
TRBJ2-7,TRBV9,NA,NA,TGTGCCAGCAGCGTGGACTGGAACCGGGGAGAGCAGTACTTC,CASSVDWNRGEQYF
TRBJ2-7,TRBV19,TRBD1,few,TGTGCCAGTAGTATAGGGGACAGGGACTCCTACGAGCAGTACTTC,CASSIGDRDSYEQYF
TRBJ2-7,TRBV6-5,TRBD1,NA,TGTGCCAGCAGTTACTCCCCAGGGGGCGACGAGCAGTACTTC,CASSYSPGGDEQYF
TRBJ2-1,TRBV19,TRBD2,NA,TGTGCCAGTAGTAGAACTAGCGGGTCCACCTACAATGAGCAGTTCTTC,CASSRTSGSTYNEQFF
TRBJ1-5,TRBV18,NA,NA,TGTGCCAGCTCTCCAGACAGAGATCAGCCCCAGCATTTT,CASSPDRDQPQHF
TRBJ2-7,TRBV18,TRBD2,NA,TGTGCCAGCTCACCACCGGGACTAGCGGGAGTAGAGCAGTACTTC,CASSPPGLAGVEQYF
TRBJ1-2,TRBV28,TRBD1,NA,TGTGCCAGCGGCAGTACCGGGACAGGCAAGGTCTATGGCTACACCTTC,CASGSTGTGKVYGYTF
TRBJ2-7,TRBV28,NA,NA,TGTGCCAGCAGCCCGAGGGTGTTCTCCTACGAGCAGTACTTC,CASSPRVFSYEQYF
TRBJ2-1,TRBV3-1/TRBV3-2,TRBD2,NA,TGTGCCAGCAGCCAGGGACTAGCGGGAGTTGCTGAGCAGTTCTTC,CASSQGLAGVAEQFF
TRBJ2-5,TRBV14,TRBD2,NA,TGTGCCAGCAGCCAAGAACCGGTAGCGGGAATAAAGGAGACCCAGTACTTC,CASSQEPVAGIKETQYF
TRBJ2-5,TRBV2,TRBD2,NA,TGTGCCAGCAGTGAATTAGCGGGAGTAGAGACCCAGTACTTC,CASSELAGVETQYF
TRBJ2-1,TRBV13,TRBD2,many,TGTGCCAGCAACTCCATAGCGGGAGAACTGGGCAATGAGCAGTTCTTC,CASNSIAGELGNEQFF
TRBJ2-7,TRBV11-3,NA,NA,TGTGCCAGCAGCTTAGATTACGGGATTTCCTACGAGCAGTACTTC,CASSLDYGISYEQYF
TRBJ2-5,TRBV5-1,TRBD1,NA,TGCGCCAGCAGCCTACGGACAGGCCAAGAGACCCAGTACTTC,CASSLRTGQETQYF
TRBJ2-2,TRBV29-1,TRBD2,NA,TGCAGCGTTGTAGGGCTAGCGGGTGTCACCGGGGAGCTGTTTTTT,CSVVGLAGVTGELFF
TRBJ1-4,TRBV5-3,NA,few,TGTGCCGGGGAGTACGGTGAAAAACTGTTTTTT,CAGEYGEKLFF
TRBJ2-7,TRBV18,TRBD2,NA,TGTGCCAGCTCACCTCTAGGACTAGCGGGGCAGTCCGGGACACCGCGGTTATACGAGCAGTACTTC,CASSPLGLAGQSGTPRLYEQYF
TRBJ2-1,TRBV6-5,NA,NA,TGTGCCAGCAGTTACCCGCCGGAGGGGTCCTACAATGAGCAGTTCTTC,CASSYPPEGSYNEQFF
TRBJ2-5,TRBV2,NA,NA,TGTGCCAGCAGAAGTGATAGGACTACACCAAACCAAGAGACCCAGTACTTC,CASRSDRTTPNQETQYF
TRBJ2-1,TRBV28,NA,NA,TGTGCCAGCAGTTTGAATAGCGGCGAGCAGTTCTTC,CASSLNSGEQFF
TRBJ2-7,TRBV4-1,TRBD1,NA,TGCGCCAGCAGCCAGGGACAGGGGGGCTCCTACGAGCAGTACTTC,CASSQGQGGSYEQYF
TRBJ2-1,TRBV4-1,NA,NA,TGCGCCAGCAGCCAAGATGCGAGCGAGCAGTTCTTC,CASSQDASEQFF
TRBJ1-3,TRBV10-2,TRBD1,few,TGCGCCAGCAGTCCAGGGGGCAACTCTGGAAACACCATATATTTT,CASSPGGNSGNTIYF